Below, 20 T cell receptor beta chains from the same sample are listed, as sequenced in a study of T-cell reconstitution after alpha-beta-depleted transplantation in children. The TCRbeta library incorporated unique molecular identifiers. TCRdb called the PCR reads again in MiXCR, with one record for every CDR3 protein. This table holds around 700,000 distinct CDR3 sequences, under 15% found once. The sample in question was PBMCs, obtained before TCRalphabeta/CD19-depleted stem cell transplant. The receptor source for this set is a girl aged 2 to 9 with congenital amegakaryocytic thrombocytopenia, due to receive a stem cell transplant.

This clonotype was seen many times. This chain connects TRBV20-1 to TRBJ1-1; TRBD1 matches 8 bases. The V gene's germline CDR1 is DFQATT and CDR2 SNEGSKA (reference sequence). CDR3 size: 15 residues. V shed 5 bases, J shed 0 bases, and the junction held 8 bases outside the gene matches. CDR3 region: CSARKAGGLNTEAFF. CDR3 bases: TGCAGTGCTCGGAAAGCAGGGGGCTTGAACACTGAAGCTTTCTTT.

This clonotype occurred many times. The chain links TRBV29-1 to TRBJ1-4, with a possible D match to TRBD1 (6 bases). The CDR3 spans 12 residues. Looked up from germline, CDR1 is SQVTM and CDR2 is ANQGSEA. The V gene lost 4 bases and the J gene lost 7 bases, with 10 bases spanning the gap. CDR3 DNA: TGCAGCGTTGCAGGGGACGCTGAAAAACTGTTTTTT. It encodes CSVAGDAEKLFF.

This clonotype was counted ten times or more. The chain employs TRBV20-1 and TRBJ2-2; D is perhaps TRBD2 (6 bases). The CDR3 runs 14 residues. Between the trimmed V and J ends, which lost 3 bases and 4 bases, there was a span of 12 bases. CDR1 and CDR2 (germline): DFQATT, SNEGSKA (reference sequence). CDR3 sequence reads: CSASGTGGTGELFF. In DNA form, the CDR3 reads TGCAGTGCTAGCGGGACCGGGGGCACCGGGGAGCTGTTTTTT.

This clonotype was detected ten times or more. The junction and the germline gene differ at one end; a read error may be behind it. The chain is built from TRBV5-1 and TRBJ2-5; D is possibly TRBD2 (6 bases). Germline V gene lookup returns CDR1 SGHRS and CDR2 YFSETQ. This CDR3 region has 14 residues. This CDR3 is CASSLGGTQETQYF. CDR3 sequence (DNA): TGTGCCAGCAGCTTAGGCGGGACGCAGGAGACCCAGTACTTC.

The rearrangement joins TRBV20-1 to TRBJ2-1; TRBD2 is a possible D gene (6 bases). This CDR3 is built from 12 residues. Trimming took 5 bases from V and 3 from J, leaving 8 bases between them. Germline CDR1 is DFQATT and CDR2 is SNEGSKA (reference sequence). CDR3 bases: TGCAGTGCTTGGGACTTCTACAATGAGCAGTTCTTC. Encoded protein: CSAWDFYNEQFF.

The V gene is TRBV3-1, the J gene TRBJ2-1; 10 bases map to TRBD2. The CDR3 loop spans 16 amino acids. Germline-derived CDR1 and CDR2 are LGHDT and YNNKEL (reference sequence). V shed 0 bases, J shed 6 bases, and the junction held 5 bases outside the gene matches. CDR3 sequence reads: CASSQDPAGGRNEQFF. The CDR3, as DNA: TGTGCCAGCAGCCAAGATCCAGCGGGAGGGCGCAATGAGCAGTTCTTC.

The rearrangement links TRBV5-1 to TRBJ2-1; 12 bases line up with TRBD2. The length of the CDR3 is 17 residues. The junction had 16 bases not matched to a gene; V was cut back by 5 bases and J by 10 bases. Per the germline V gene, CDR1 is SGHRS and CDR2 is YFSETQ. The CDR3 reads CASRSRPTSGRRWEQFF. The CDR3 DNA reads TGCGCCAGCAGATCGAGACCGACTAGCGGGAGACGGTGGGAGCAGTTCTTC.

This clonotype has at least ten counts. The rearrangement joins TRBV5-1 to TRBJ2-1; weak D call: TRBD2 (6 bases). With 4 bases removed from V and 6 bases from J, the gap between germline ends came to 11 bases. Germline values: CDR1 SGHRS, CDR2 YFSETQ. The CDR3 length is 13 residues. The CDR3 sequence: CASSPTSRNEQFF. In DNA form, the CDR3 reads TGCGCCAGCAGCCCTACTAGCCGCAATGAGCAGTTCTTC.

This clonotype was seen a handful of times. The chain links TRBV12-3 or TRBV12-4 to TRBJ2-6; the match to TRBD1 covers 8 bases. The trim removed 5 bases at V and 1 base at J, leaving 7 bases unmatched. The CDR3 has 17 residues. CDR3 nucleotide sequence: TGTGCCAGCAGTCTCAGGGGGCCAAAATCTGGGGCCAACGTCCTGACTTTC. This encodes CASSLRGPKSGANVLTF.

This clonotype showed up many times. The chain links TRBV12-3 or TRBV12-4 to TRBJ1-1; D unresolved. The CDR3 spans 13 residues. V was cut by 6 bases and J by 2 bases, with 10 bases left in between. This CDR3 is CASSSNRNTEAFF. The CDR3 DNA sequence: TGTGCCAGCAGCTCGAACCGCAACACTGAAGCTTTCTTT.

This clonotype was seen repeatedly, ten times or more. The chain is built from TRBV20-1 and TRBJ1-5; 8 bases agree with TRBD1. This CDR3 has 14 amino acids. Germline V gene sequence: CDR1 DFQATT, CDR2 SNEGSKA (reference sequence). With 5 bases clipped from V and 5 bases from J, the junction kept 8 bases outside the gene matches. The CDR3 nucleotides are TGCAGTGCTCCCGGGACAGGCCCCCATCAGCCCCAGCATTTT. Protein sequence: CSAPGTGPHQPQHF.

This clonotype was found many times. The genes are TRBV9 and TRBJ1-3; D remains unclear. V lost 2 bases to trimming and J lost 0 bases, with 6 bases between them. Germline-derived CDR1 and CDR2 are SGDLS and YYNGEE. The CDR3 length is 14 residues. The CDR3 reads CASSVASSGNTIYF. CDR3 coding DNA: TGTGCCAGCAGCGTTGCCTCCTCTGGAAACACCATATATTTT.

The table lists this clonotype with many counts. The rearrangement links TRBV11-2 to TRBJ2-5; 7 bases line up with TRBD1. J lost 5 bases, V lost 1 base, and 4 bases had no gene match. The length of the CDR3 is 14 residues. Germline CDR1 is SGHAT and CDR2 is FQNNGV. The CDR3 coding sequence is TGTGCCAGCAGCTTAGTGACAGGGCAGGAGACCCAGTACTTC. It encodes CASSLVTGQETQYF.

This clonotype was counted many times. The J gene is TRBJ2-1, the V gene TRBV20-1; 8 bases align to TRBD2. This CDR3 region has 15 residues. Per the germline V gene, CDR1 is DFQATT and CDR2 is SNEGSKA (reference sequence). The V gene end was trimmed by 3 bases and the J gene end by 0 bases; junction bases not matched to a gene: 4. The DNA of the CDR3 is TGCAGTGCTAGGGCGGGGGGCCTCTCCTACAATGAGCAGTTCTTC. Its protein is CSARAGGLSYNEQFF.

Only a few counts were recorded for this clonotype. The chain recombines TRBV12-3 or TRBV12-4 with TRBJ2-5, with no clear D. CDR3 length: 13 amino acids. The V end was cut by 6 bases, the J end by 1 base, with 9 bases between. As DNA, the CDR3 is TGTGCCAGCAGGGTCGGCTTCCAAGAGACCCAGTACTTC. Protein product: CASRVGFQETQYF.

The rearrangement links TRBV10-1 to TRBJ1-2; 8 bases are a match to TRBD1. This CDR3 has 17 residues. Germline values: CDR1 WNHNN, CDR2 SYGVQD (reference sequence). Trimming removed 0 bases from V and 5 bases from J; junction bases left unmatched: 11. This chain's CDR3 is CASSESGPGGVWYGYTF. The CDR3 region has the DNA TGCGCCAGCAGTGAGTCGGGGCCAGGGGGCGTCTGGTATGGCTACACCTTC.

This clonotype came up a few times. J is TRBJ1-1 and V is TRBV5-1; maybe TRBD1 (5 bases). Per the germline V gene, CDR1 is SGHRS and CDR2 is YFSETQ. V was trimmed by 1 base and J by 4 bases, leaving 11 bases between them. The CDR3 is made up of 14 amino acids. The CDR3 sequence is CASSLIDSFTEAFF. The DNA of the CDR3 is TGCGCCAGCAGCTTGATAGACAGCTTCACTGAAGCTTTCTTT.

V gene TRBV5-1 combines with J gene TRBJ2-2; 8 nucleotides line up with TRBD1. The V and J ends lost 4 bases and 3 bases, in that order; junction bases with no gene match: 17. This CDR3 has 19 amino acids. Germline V gene lookup returns CDR1 SGHRS and CDR2 YFSETQ. The CDR3 DNA sequence: TGCGCCAGCAGCGTCCAAAGCCTCACAGGGGGAGGACACACCGGGGAGCTGTTTTTT. Translation: CASSVQSLTGGGHTGELFF.

This clonotype has just a few counts. V gene TRBV24-1 combines with J gene TRBJ1-1; D uncertain. The CDR3 totals 14 residues. V shed 4 bases and J shed 1 base, with 9 bases lying between them. The V gene's germline CDR1 is KGHDR and CDR2 SFDVKD. CDR3 amino acids: CATSEDGPNTEAFF. The CDR3 DNA sequence: TGTGCCACCAGTGAGGACGGTCCGAACACTGAAGCTTTCTTT.

The V and J genes are TRBV25-1 and TRBJ2-5; the match to TRBD2 covers 7 bases. Germline lookup yields CDR1 MGHDK and CDR2 SYGVNS. V shed 6 bases, J shed 2 bases, and the junction held 6 bases outside the gene matches. CDR3 size: 14 residues. This CDR3 reads CASRPQAGQETQYF. The CDR3 DNA sequence: TGTGCCAGCAGGCCCCAAGCGGGGCAAGAGACCCAGTACTTC.